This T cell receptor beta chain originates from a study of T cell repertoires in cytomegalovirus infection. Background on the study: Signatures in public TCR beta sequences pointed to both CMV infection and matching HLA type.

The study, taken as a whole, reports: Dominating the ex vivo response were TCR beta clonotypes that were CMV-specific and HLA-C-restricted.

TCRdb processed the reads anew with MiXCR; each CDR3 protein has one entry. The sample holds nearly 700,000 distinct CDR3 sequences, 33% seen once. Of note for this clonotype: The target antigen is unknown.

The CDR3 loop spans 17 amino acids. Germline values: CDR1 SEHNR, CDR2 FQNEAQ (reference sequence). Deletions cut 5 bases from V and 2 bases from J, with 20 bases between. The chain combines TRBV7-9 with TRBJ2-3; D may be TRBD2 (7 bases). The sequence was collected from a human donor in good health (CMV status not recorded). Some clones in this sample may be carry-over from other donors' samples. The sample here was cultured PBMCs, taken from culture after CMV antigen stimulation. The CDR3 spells CASSGGGASGFTDTQYF. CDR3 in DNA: TGTGCCAGCAGCGGGGGGGGGGCTAGCGGCTTCACAGATACGCAGTATTTT.